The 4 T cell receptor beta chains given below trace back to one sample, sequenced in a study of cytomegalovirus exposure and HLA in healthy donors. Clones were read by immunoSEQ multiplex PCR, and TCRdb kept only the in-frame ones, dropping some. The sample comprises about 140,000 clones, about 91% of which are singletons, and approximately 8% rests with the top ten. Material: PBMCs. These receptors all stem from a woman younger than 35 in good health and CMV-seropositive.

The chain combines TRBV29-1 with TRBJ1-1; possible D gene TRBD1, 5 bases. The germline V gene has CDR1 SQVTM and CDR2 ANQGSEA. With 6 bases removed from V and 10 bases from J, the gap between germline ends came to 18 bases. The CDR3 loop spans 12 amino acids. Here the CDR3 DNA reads TGCAGCGTAAAATACCAGGGTGTTTTAGCTTTCTTT. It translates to CSVKYQGVLAFF.

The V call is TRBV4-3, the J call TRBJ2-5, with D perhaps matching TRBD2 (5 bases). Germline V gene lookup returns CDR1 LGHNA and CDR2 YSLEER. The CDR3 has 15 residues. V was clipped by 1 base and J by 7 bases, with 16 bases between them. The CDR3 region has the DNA TGCGCCAGCAGCCAAGGCTTGATCTCCGGGGTGACCCAGTACTTC. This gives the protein CASSQGLISGVTQYF.

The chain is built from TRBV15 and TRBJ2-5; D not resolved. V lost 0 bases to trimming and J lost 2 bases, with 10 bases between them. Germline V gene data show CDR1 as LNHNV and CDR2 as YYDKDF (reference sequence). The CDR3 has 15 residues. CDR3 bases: TGTGCCACCAGCAGAGATCTTGGGCGACAAGAGACCCAGTACTTC. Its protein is CATSRDLGRQETQYF.

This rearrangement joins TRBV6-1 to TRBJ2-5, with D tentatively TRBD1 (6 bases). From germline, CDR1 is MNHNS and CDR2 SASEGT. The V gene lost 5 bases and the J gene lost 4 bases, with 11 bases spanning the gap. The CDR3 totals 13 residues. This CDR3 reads CASSRTEAETQYF. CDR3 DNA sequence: TGTGCCAGCAGTAGGACAGAAGCAGAGACCCAGTACTTC.